A selection of T cell receptor beta chains follows, all from one sample in a study of OX40 agonist ivuxolimab in advanced cancers. TCRdb's table, derived via immunoSEQ multiplex PCR, lists solely in-frame clones and lacks some. The sample yields about 92,000 clones, roughly 90% seen once. The sample here was CD4+ or CD8+ T cells sorted from blood, taken in a trial of the OX40 agonist ivuxolimab. Every receptor here comes from an adult with an advanced solid tumor such as melanoma, head and neck, liver or kidney cancer. CDR3s include the opening cysteine and the closing phenylalanine or tryptophan. Each record gives: J gene, clone size, D gene, V gene, CDR3 protein, CDR3 DNA. The D gene is left open where the match is weak. A clone size is listed for some rows: how often the clone was seen (once, few, many), or a class if it is expanded.

J gene: TRBJ2-5; clone size: NA; D gene: NA; V gene: TRBV18; CDR3 protein: CASSTYQETQYF; CDR3 DNA: TGTGCCAGCTCAACGTACCAAGAGACCCAGTACTTC
J gene: TRBJ2-5; clone size: NA; D gene: NA; V gene: TRBV28; CDR3 protein: CASSSMDRKETQYF; CDR3 DNA: TGTGCCAGCAGTTCGATGGACAGAAAAGAGACCCAGTACTTC
J gene: TRBJ2-1; clone size: NA; D gene: TRBD1; V gene: TRBV28; CDR3 protein: CASSPQGATNNEQFF; CDR3 DNA: TGTGCCAGCAGTCCACAGGGGGCCACTAATAATGAGCAGTTCTTC
J gene: TRBJ2-3; clone size: once; D gene: NA; V gene: TRBV4-1; CDR3 protein: CASSQAWALNTQYF; CDR3 DNA: TGCGCCAGCAGCCAAGCCTGGGCCTTGAATACGCAGTATTTT
J gene: TRBJ2-3; clone size: NA; D gene: NA; V gene: TRBV30; CDR3 protein: CAWSGGYGLGTDTQYF; CDR3 DNA: TGTGCCTGGAGTGGCGGGTACGGGCTAGGGACAGATACGCAGTATTTT
J gene: TRBJ1-6; clone size: NA; D gene: NA; V gene: TRBV30; CDR3 protein: CAWSVQVSPLHF; CDR3 DNA: TGTGCCTGGAGTGTACAGGTATCACCCCTCCACTTT
J gene: TRBJ2-3; clone size: NA; D gene: NA; V gene: TRBV13; CDR3 protein: CASSPPMGASSTDTQYF; CDR3 DNA: TGTGCCAGCAGCCCCCCGATGGGGGCCTCTAGCACAGATACGCAGTATTTT
J gene: TRBJ2-7; clone size: NA; D gene: NA; V gene: TRBV7-2; CDR3 protein: CASSFQGMGEQYF; CDR3 DNA: TGTGCCAGCAGCTTTCAGGGAATGGGCGAGCAGTACTTC
J gene: TRBJ1-2; clone size: NA; D gene: NA; V gene: TRBV13; CDR3 protein: CASSPRDEGRKGYTF; CDR3 DNA: TGTGCCAGCAGCCCCCGGGACGAGGGAAGGAAAGGCTACACCTTC
J gene: TRBJ1-1; clone size: NA; D gene: NA; V gene: TRBV7-2; CDR3 protein: CASSILIGLNTEAFF; CDR3 DNA: TGTGCCAGCAGCATTTTGATAGGGTTGAACACTGAAGCTTTCTTT
J gene: TRBJ2-1; clone size: few; D gene: NA; V gene: TRBV7-2; CDR3 protein: CASSSHQEQFF; CDR3 DNA: TGTGCCAGCAGCTCTCACCAAGAGCAGTTCTTC
J gene: TRBJ2-7; clone size: NA; D gene: TRBD2; V gene: TRBV5-1; CDR3 protein: CASSEREGPYEQYF; CDR3 DNA: TGCGCCAGCAGCGAGCGGGAGGGCCCCTACGAGCAGTACTTC
J gene: TRBJ2-7; clone size: NA; D gene: NA; V gene: TRBV7-5; CDR3 protein: CARSSRQGDRYEQYF; CDR3 DNA: TGTGCCAGAAGCTCAAGGCAGGGGGACCGGTACGAGCAGTACTTC
J gene: TRBJ2-2; clone size: NA; D gene: NA; V gene: TRBV6-5; CDR3 protein: CASVSRGGHTGELFF; CDR3 DNA: TGTGCCAGCGTATCAAGGGGCGGACACACCGGGGAGCTGTTTTTT
J gene: TRBJ2-1; clone size: NA; D gene: NA; V gene: TRBV7-9; CDR3 protein: CASSLGQTTYNEQFF; CDR3 DNA: TGTGCCAGCAGCTTAGGGCAGACGACCTACAATGAGCAGTTCTTC
J gene: TRBJ2-2; clone size: NA; D gene: TRBD1; V gene: TRBV6-6; CDR3 protein: CASSYQGANTGELFF; CDR3 DNA: TGTGCCAGCAGTTATCAGGGGGCGAACACCGGGGAGCTGTTTTTT
J gene: TRBJ2-7; clone size: NA; D gene: TRBD2; V gene: TRBV28; CDR3 protein: CASLRTSGAYEQYF; CDR3 DNA: TGTGCCAGCCTTAGGACTAGCGGGGCCTACGAGCAGTACTTC
J gene: TRBJ2-7; clone size: NA; D gene: TRBD2; V gene: TRBV7-9; CDR3 protein: CASSRTGTRAYEQYF; CDR3 DNA: TGTGCCAGCAGCAGAACCGGGACTAGGGCCTACGAGCAGTACTTC
J gene: TRBJ2-5; clone size: NA; D gene: TRBD1; V gene: TRBV7-2; CDR3 protein: CASSFTGVVETQYF; CDR3 DNA: TGTGCCAGCAGCTTTACAGGGGTAGTGGAGACCCAGTACTTC
J gene: TRBJ1-3; clone size: NA; D gene: NA; V gene: TRBV18; CDR3 protein: CASSPRTSVTGNTIYF; CDR3 DNA: TGTGCCAGCTCACCACGAACTTCCGTGACTGGAAACACCATATATTTT
J gene: TRBJ2-3; clone size: NA; D gene: NA; V gene: TRBV11-2; CDR3 protein: CASSSWVGSTDTQYF; CDR3 DNA: TGTGCCAGCAGCTCGTGGGTTGGGTCCACAGATACGCAGTATTTT
J gene: TRBJ2-3; clone size: NA; D gene: NA; V gene: TRBV12-5; CDR3 protein: CASGLGAGATDTQYF; CDR3 DNA: TGTGCTAGTGGTTTGGGAGCGGGCGCCACAGATACGCAGTATTTT
J gene: TRBJ1-4; clone size: NA; D gene: NA; V gene: TRBV19; CDR3 protein: CASSTDSLRLNEKLFF; CDR3 DNA: TGTGCCAGTAGTACGGACAGCCTTAGACTTAATGAAAAACTGTTTTTT
J gene: TRBJ2-5; clone size: NA; D gene: TRBD1; V gene: TRBV6-5; CDR3 protein: CASSFFGTGAQETQYF; CDR3 DNA: TGTGCCAGCAGTTTTTTCGGGACAGGGGCACAAGAGACCCAGTACTTC
J gene: TRBJ2-5; clone size: NA; D gene: TRBD1; V gene: TRBV11-1; CDR3 protein: CASSFRDSLQETQYF; CDR3 DNA: TGTGCCAGCAGCTTTAGGGACAGCCTGCAAGAGACCCAGTACTTC
J gene: TRBJ2-2; clone size: NA; D gene: TRBD1; V gene: TRBV5-1; CDR3 protein: CASERQGDVNTGELFF; CDR3 DNA: TGCGCCAGCGAACGACAGGGGGACGTTAACACCGGGGAGCTGTTTTTT
J gene: TRBJ1-5; clone size: once; D gene: NA; V gene: TRBV7-2; CDR3 protein: CASSLGSGSLQPQHF; CDR3 DNA: TGTGCCAGCAGCTTAGGGTCAGGGAGTCTCCAGCCCCAGCATTTT
J gene: TRBJ2-2; clone size: NA; D gene: TRBD1; V gene: TRBV2; CDR3 protein: CASSSQGARSGELFF; CDR3 DNA: TGTGCCAGCAGTTCCCAGGGGGCCCGGTCCGGGGAGCTGTTTTTT
J gene: TRBJ1-2; clone size: NA; D gene: NA; V gene: TRBV25-1; CDR3 protein: CASRPRTVNYGYTF; CDR3 DNA: TGTGCCAGCAGACCCCGCACAGTTAACTATGGCTACACCTTC
J gene: TRBJ2-4; clone size: NA; D gene: NA; V gene: TRBV28; CDR3 protein: CASSLPQGVWNIQYF; CDR3 DNA: TGTGCCAGCAGTTTACCGCAGGGTGTATGGAACATTCAGTACTTC
J gene: TRBJ1-2; clone size: NA; D gene: NA; V gene: TRBV7-9; CDR3 protein: CASSPGSGYTF; CDR3 DNA: TGTGCCAGCAGCCCCGGGAGCGGCTACACCTTC
J gene: TRBJ2-7; clone size: NA; D gene: NA; V gene: TRBV5-1; CDR3 protein: CASSLGANYEQYF; CDR3 DNA: TGCGCCAGCAGCTTGGGCGCGAACTACGAGCAGTACTTC